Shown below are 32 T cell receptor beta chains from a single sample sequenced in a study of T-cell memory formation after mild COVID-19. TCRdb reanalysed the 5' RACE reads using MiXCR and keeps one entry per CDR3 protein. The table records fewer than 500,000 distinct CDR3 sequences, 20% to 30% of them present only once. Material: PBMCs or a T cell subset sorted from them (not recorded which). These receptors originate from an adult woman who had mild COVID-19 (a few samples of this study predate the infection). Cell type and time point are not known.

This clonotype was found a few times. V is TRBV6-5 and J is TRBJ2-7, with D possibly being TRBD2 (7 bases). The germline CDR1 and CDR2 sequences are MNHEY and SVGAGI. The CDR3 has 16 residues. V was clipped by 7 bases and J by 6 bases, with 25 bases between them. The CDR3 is CASTKRKFQGRGEQYF. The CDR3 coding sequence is TGTGCCAGCACCAAGAGAAAGTTCCAGGGGAGGGGCGAGCAGTACTTC.

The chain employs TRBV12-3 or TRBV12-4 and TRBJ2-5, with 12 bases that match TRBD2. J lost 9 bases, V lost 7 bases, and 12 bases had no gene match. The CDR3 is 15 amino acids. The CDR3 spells CASTRTSGALGAQYF. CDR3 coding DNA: TGTGCCAGCACCCGGACTAGCGGGGCATTAGGGGCCCAGTACTTC.

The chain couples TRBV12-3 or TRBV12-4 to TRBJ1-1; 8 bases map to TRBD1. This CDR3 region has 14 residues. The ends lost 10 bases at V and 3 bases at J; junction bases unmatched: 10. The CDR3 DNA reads TGTGCCACCAGAGGGGACAGGATGTACACTGAAGCTTTCTTT. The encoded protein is CATRGDRMYTEAFF.

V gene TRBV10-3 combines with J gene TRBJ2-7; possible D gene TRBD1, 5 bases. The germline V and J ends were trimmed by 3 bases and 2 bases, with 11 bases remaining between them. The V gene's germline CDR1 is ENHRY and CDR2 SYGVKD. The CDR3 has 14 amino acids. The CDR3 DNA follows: TGTGCCATCAGTGATCTGGGGCTCCCCTACGAGCAGTACTTC. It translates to CAISDLGLPYEQYF.

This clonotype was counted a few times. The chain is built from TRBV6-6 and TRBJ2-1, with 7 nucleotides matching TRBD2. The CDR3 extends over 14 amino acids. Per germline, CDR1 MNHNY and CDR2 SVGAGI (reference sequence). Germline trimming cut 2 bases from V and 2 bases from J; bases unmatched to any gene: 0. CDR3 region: CASSYGRAYNEQFF. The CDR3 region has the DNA TGTGCCAGCAGTTACGGGAGGGCCTACAATGAGCAGTTCTTC.

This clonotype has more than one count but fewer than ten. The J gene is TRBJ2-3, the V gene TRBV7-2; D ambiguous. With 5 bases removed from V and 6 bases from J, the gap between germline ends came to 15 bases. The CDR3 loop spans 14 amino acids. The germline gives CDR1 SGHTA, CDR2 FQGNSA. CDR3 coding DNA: TGTGCCAGCAGCCCTCAACCCTTCGTTGATACGCAGTATTTT. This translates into CASSPQPFVDTQYF.

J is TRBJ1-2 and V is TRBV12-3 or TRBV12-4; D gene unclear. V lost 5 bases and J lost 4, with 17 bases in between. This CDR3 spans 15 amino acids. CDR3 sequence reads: CASSDPGTASYGYTF. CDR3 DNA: TGTGCCAGCAGTGACCCGGGCACCGCTAGCTATGGCTACACCTTC.

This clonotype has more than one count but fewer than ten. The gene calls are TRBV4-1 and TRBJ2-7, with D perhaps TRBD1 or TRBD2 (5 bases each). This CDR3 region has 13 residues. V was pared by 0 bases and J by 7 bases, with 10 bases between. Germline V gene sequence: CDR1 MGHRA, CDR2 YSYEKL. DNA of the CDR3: TGCGCCAGCAGCCAAGAGGGGGTTTCAGAGCAGTACTTC. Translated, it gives CASSQEGVSEQYF.

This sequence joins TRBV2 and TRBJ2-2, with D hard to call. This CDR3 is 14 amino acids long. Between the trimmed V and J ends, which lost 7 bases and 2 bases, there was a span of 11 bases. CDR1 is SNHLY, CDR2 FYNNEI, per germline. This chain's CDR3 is CASNKVANTGELFF. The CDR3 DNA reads TGTGCCAGCAACAAGGTTGCAAACACCGGGGAGCTGTTTTTT. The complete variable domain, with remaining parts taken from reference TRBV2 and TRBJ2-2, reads EPEVTQTPSHQVTQMGQEVILRCVPISNHLYFYWYRQILGQKVEFLVSFYNNEISEKSEIFDDQFSVERPDGSNFTLKIRSTKLEDSAMYFCASNKVANTGELFFGEGSRLTVL.

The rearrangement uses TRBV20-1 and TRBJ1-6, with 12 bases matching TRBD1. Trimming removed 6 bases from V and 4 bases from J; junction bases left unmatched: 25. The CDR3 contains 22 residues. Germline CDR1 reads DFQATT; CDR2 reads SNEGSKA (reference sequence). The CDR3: CSASSGTGGLYPIALYNSPLHF. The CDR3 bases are TGCAGTGCCTCATCCGGGACAGGGGGCCTATATCCCATAGCCTTGTATAATTCACCCCTCCACTTT.

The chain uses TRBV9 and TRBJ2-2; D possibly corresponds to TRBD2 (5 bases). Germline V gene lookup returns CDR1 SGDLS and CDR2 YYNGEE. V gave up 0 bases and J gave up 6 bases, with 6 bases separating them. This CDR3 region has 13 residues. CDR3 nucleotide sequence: TGTGCCAGCAGCGTAGACGGGGCCGGGGAGCTGTTTTTT. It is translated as CASSVDGAGELFF.

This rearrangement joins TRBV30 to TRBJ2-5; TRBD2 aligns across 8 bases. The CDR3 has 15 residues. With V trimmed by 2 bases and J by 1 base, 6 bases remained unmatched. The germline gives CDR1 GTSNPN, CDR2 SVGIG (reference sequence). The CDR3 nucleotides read TGTGCCTGGAGTACCCGGACTAGCCGCCAAGAGACCCAGTACTTC. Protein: CAWSTRTSRQETQYF.

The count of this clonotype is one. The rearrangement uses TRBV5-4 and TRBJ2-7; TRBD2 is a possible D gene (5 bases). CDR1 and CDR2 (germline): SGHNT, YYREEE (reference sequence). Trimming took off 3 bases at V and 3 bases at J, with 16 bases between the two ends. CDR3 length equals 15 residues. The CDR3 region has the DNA TGTGCCAGCAGCTCCGATACAGCGGCTTACTACGAGCAGTACTTC. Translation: CASSSDTAAYYEQYF.

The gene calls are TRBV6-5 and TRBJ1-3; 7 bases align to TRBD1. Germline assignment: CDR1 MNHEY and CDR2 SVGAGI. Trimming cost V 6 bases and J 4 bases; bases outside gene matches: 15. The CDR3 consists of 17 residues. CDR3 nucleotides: TGTGCCAGCAGCAACATCGATTTAGGGGGCCACGGAAACACCATATATTTT. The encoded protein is CASSNIDLGGHGNTIYF.

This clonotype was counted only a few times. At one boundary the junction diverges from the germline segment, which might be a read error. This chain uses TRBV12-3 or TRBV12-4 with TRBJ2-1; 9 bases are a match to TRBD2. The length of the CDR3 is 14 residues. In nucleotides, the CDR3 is TGTGCCAGCAGTCTAGCGGGGTTCTACAATGAGCAGTTCTTC. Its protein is CASSLAGFYNEQFF.

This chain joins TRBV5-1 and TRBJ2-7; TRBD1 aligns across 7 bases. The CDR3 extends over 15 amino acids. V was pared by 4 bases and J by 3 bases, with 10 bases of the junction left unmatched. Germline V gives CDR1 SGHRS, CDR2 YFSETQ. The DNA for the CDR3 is TGCGCCAGCAGCGACCGGGACAGAGTTAACTACGAGCAGTACTTC. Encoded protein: CASSDRDRVNYEQYF.

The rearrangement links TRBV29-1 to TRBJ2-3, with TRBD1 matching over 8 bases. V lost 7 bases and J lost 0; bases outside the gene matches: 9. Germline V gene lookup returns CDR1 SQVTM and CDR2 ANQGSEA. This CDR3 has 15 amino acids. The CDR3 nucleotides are TGCAGCGACAAAGCCGGGACAGGCAGCACAGATACGCAGTATTTT. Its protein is CSDKAGTGSTDTQYF.

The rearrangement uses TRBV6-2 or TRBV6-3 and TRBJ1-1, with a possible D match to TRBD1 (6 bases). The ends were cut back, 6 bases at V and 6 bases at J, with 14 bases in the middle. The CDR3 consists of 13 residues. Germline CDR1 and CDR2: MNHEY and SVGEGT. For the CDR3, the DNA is TGTGCCAGCAGGGTGACCGGGACACCTGAAGCTTTCTTT. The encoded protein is CASRVTGTPEAFF.

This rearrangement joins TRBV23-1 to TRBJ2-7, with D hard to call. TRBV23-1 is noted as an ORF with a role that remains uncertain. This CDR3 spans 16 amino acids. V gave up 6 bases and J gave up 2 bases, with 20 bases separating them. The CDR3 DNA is TGCGCCAGCAGCCGCCACCAAGGGCGGAGCGCCTACGAGCAGTACTTC. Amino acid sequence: CASSRHQGRSAYEQYF.

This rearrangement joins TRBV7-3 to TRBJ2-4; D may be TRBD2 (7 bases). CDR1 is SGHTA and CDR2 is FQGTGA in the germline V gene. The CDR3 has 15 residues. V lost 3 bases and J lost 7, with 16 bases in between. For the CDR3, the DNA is TGTGCCAGCAGCTTGGAGGGGGGGCCCTTTAACATTCAGTACTTC. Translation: CASSLEGGPFNIQYF.

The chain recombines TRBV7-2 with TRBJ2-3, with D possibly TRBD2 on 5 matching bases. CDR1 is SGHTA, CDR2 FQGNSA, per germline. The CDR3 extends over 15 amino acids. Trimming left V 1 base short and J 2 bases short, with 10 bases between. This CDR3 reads CASSLEEGFTDTQYF. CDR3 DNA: TGTGCCAGCAGCTTAGAAGAGGGATTCACAGATACGCAGTATTTT.

The CDR3 DNA is TGTGCCAGCAGCCTCGGTCTACGGGAAGTCGCCGGGGAGCTGTTTTTT. Its translation: CASSLGLREVAGELFF. This chain links TRBV3-1 with TRBJ2-2; TRBD2 might be the D (5 bases). The CDR3 is 16 residues long. Germline V gene lookup returns CDR1 LGHDT and CDR2 YNNKEL (reference sequence). V was trimmed by 4 bases and J by 6 bases, leaving 18 bases between them. Using reference TRBV3-1 and TRBJ2-2 for the parts outside the CDR3, the full variable domain is DTAVSQTPKYLVTQMGNDKSIKCEQNLGHDTMYWYKQDSKKFLKIMFSYNNKELIINETVPNRFSPKSPDKAHLNLHINSLELGDSAVYFCASSLGLREVAGELFFGEGSRLTVL.

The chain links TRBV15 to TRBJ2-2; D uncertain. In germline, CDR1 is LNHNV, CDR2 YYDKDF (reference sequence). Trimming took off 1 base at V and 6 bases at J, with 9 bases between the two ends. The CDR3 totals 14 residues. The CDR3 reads CATSRVGLSGELFF. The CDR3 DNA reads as TGTGCCACCAGCAGAGTCGGGCTATCCGGGGAGCTGTTTTTT. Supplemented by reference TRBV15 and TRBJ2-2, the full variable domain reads DAMVIQNPRYQVTQFGKPVTLSCSQTLNHNVMYWYQQKSSQAPKLLFHYYDKDFNNEADTPDNFQSRRPNTSFCFLDIRSPGLGDTAMYLCATSRVGLSGELFFGEGSRLTVL.

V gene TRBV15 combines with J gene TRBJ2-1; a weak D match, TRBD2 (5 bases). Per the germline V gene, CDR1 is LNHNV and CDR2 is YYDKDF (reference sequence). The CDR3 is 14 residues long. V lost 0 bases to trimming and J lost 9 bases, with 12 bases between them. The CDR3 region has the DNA TGTGCCACCAGCAGAGATTTCGGGGATACTGAGCAGTTCTTC. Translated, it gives CATSRDFGDTEQFF.

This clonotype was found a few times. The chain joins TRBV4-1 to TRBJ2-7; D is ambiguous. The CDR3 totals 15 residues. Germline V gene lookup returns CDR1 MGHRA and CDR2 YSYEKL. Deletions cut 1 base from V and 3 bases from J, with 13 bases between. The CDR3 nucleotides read TGCGCCAGCAGCCAAGCACCGTCGGCGCTCTACGAGCAGTACTTC. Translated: CASSQAPSALYEQYF.

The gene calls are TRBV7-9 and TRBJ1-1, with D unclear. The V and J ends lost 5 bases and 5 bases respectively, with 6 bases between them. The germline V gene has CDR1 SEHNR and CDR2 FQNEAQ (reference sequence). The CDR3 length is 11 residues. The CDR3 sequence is CASSPTTEAFF. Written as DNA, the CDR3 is TGTGCCAGCAGCCCCACTACTGAAGCTTTCTTT.

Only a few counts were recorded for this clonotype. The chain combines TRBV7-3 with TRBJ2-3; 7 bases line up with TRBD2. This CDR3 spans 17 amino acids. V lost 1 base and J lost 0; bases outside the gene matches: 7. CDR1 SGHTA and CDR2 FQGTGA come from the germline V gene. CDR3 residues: CASSLMSSGLSTDTQYF. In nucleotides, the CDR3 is TGTGCCAGCAGCTTAATGTCTAGCGGACTTAGCACAGATACGCAGTATTTT.

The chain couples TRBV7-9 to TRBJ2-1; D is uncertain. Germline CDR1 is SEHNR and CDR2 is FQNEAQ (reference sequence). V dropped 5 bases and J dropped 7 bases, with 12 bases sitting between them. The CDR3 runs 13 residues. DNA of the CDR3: TGTGCCAGCAGCCACCGATCCTTGAATGAGCAGTTCTTC. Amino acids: CASSHRSLNEQFF. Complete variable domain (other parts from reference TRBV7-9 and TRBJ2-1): DTGVSQNPRHKITKRGQNVTFRCDPISEHNRLYWYRQTLGQGPEFLTYFQNEAQLEKSRLLSDRFSAERPKGSFSTLEIQRTEQGDSAMYLCASSHRSLNEQFFGPGTRLTVL.

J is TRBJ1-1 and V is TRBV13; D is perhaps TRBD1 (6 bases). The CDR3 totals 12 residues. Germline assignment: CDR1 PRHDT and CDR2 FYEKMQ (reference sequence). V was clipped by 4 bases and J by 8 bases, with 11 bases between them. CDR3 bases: TGTGCCAGCAGCTCAATGGGGACAGAAGCTTTCTTT. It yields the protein CASSSMGTEAFF.

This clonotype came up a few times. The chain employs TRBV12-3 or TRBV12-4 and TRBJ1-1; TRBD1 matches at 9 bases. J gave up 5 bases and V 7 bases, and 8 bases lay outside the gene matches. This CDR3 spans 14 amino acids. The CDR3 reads CASIMGQGITEAFF. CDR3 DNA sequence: TGTGCCAGCATCATGGGACAGGGCATTACTGAAGCTTTCTTT.

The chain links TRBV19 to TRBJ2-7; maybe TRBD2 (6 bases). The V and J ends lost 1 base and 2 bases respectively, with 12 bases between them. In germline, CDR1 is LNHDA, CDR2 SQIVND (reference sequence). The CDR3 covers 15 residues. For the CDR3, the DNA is TGTGCCAGTAGTATAGTGGCGGGGCGCACCTACGAGCAGTACTTC. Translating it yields CASSIVAGRTYEQYF.

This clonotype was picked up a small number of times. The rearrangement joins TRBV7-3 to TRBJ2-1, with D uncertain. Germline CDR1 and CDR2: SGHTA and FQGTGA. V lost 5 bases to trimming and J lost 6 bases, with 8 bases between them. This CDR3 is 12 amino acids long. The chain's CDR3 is CASSRNANEQFF. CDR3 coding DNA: TGTGCCAGCAGCCGAAATGCCAATGAGCAGTTCTTC.